Presented here are 15 T cell receptor beta chains from one specimen sequenced in a study of T cells in Graves' hyperthyroidism and ophthalmopathy. Researchers amplified the TCR beta CDR3 regions from RNA transcripts. A first-round RT-PCR of the TCR CDR3 used the HTBI primer set. One entry per CDR3 protein results from TCRdb running MiXCR on the multiplex PCR reads. This table has 700,000 or so distinct CDR3 sequences, approximately 16% appearing once. The sequenced sample was blood. All receptors come from a man aged 18-30 years with Graves' hyperthyroidism.

Comments on this clonotype: The junction shows a germline mismatch at one end, possibly a read error. This sequence joins TRBV19 and TRBJ2-1; D could derive from TRBD1 or TRBD2 (5 bases each). The CDR3 extends over 13 amino acids. Germline V gene lookup returns CDR1 LNHDA and CDR2 SQIVND (reference sequence). As DNA, the CDR3 is TGTACCAGTAATCTTGGGGGTTGGGGTGAGCAGTTCTTC. Translating it yields CTSNLGGWGEQFF.

The chain joins TRBV29-1 to TRBJ2-1; D is perhaps TRBD2 (5 bases). The germline V gene encodes CDR1 SQVTM and CDR2 ANQGSEA. V lost 4 bases to trimming and J lost 6 bases, with 13 bases between them. This CDR3 comprises 13 residues. CDR3 DNA sequence: TGCAGCGTTGCCGAAGGCCGGGGCAATGAGCAGTTCTTC. It is translated as CSVAEGRGNEQFF.

On this clonotype: This may arise from a read error, as a much more abundant clone is one base away. This chain uses TRBV7-9 with TRBJ2-2; TRBD2 is a possible D gene (6 bases). The CDR3 is made up of 14 amino acids. Per the germline V gene, CDR1 is SEHNR and CDR2 is FQNEAQ (reference sequence). CDR3 protein: CASSLVRNTGGLFF. DNA of the CDR3: TGTGCCAGCAGCTTAGTGCGCAACACCGGGGGGCTGTTTTTT.

This clonotype appeared a few times. The chain carries TRBV14 and TRBJ2-1, with 10 nucleotides matching TRBD2. This CDR3 has 17 amino acids. The V gene end was trimmed by 2 bases and the J gene end by 5 bases; junction bases not matched to a gene: 9. The V gene's germline CDR1 is SGHDN and CDR2 FVKESK. This CDR3 is CASSQPLGLASNNEQFF. The CDR3 DNA reads TGTGCCAGCAGCCAACCGTTGGGACTAGCGAGCAACAATGAGCAGTTCTTC.

This clonotype was observed a handful of times. This chain links TRBV7-3 with TRBJ2-3; either TRBD1 or TRBD2 may fit D (5 bases each). Trimming took off 5 bases at V and 6 bases at J, with 12 bases between the two ends. Germline V gene sequence: CDR1 SGHTA, CDR2 FQGTGA. The CDR3 contains 13 residues. CDR3 in DNA: TGTGCCAGCAGCCGGGACCGGCACGATACGCAGTATTTT. Translation: CASSRDRHDTQYF. The full variable domain, completed using reference TRBV7-3 and TRBJ2-3, is GAGVSQTPSNKVTEKGKYVELRCDPISGHTALYWYRQSLGQGPEFLIYFQGTGAADDSGLPNDRFFAVRPEGSVSTLKIQRTERGDSAVYLCASSRDRHDTQYFGPGTRLTVL.

This clonotype was counted ten times or more. J is TRBJ1-5 and V is TRBV9; D not resolved. Trimming took 4 bases from V and 3 from J, leaving 14 bases between them. Germline V gene sequence: CDR1 SGDLS, CDR2 YYNGEE. The CDR3 extends over 15 amino acids. The CDR3 loop reads CASSLSDTFNQPQHF. Written as DNA, the CDR3 is TGTGCCAGCAGCCTCTCAGACACGTTCAATCAGCCCCAGCATTTT.

This clonotype has a count of ten or more. CDR3 region: CATSRDEGRRLAGGPTREAYEQYF. CDR3 sequence (DNA): TGTGCCACCAGCAGAGACGAAGGGCGAAGACTAGCGGGAGGGCCTACTCGGGAGGCCTACGAGCAGTACTTC. V and J are TRBV15 and TRBJ2-7; 14 bases match TRBD2. The germline gives CDR1 LNHNV, CDR2 YYDKDF (reference sequence). The CDR3 has 24 amino acids. Trimming removed 0 bases from V and 2 bases from J; junction bases left unmatched: 24.

This clonotype was counted ten times or more. The chain links TRBV11-3 to TRBJ1-5; D not certain. Germline loops: CDR1 SGHNT, CDR2 YENEEA. The CDR3 spans 12 residues. Trimming cost V 10 bases and J 6 bases, with 13 bases left between them. The CDR3 is CATGSTPQPQHF. As DNA, the CDR3 is TGTGCCACCGGATCTACGCCTCAGCCCCAGCATTTT.

This clonotype was picked up many times. The chain joins TRBV2 to TRBJ2-7; 9 nucleotides match TRBD1. The length of the CDR3 is 14 residues. CDR1 SNHLY and CDR2 FYNNEI come from the germline V gene. With V trimmed by 5 bases and J by 5 bases, 7 bases remained unmatched. The CDR3 DNA reads as TGTGCCAGCAGTACCGGGACAGGGAAAGACGAGCAGTACTTC. Protein sequence: CASSTGTGKDEQYF.

The V gene is TRBV29-1, the J gene TRBJ2-2; 7 bases are shared with TRBD2. The ends lost 5 bases at V and 1 base at J; junction bases unmatched: 7. The CDR3 spans 15 residues. CDR1 SQVTM and CDR2 ANQGSEA come from the germline V gene. CDR3 nucleotide sequence: TGCAGCGTTCAACGGGCGGGAGTGAACACCGGGGAGCTGTTTTTT. This codes for CSVQRAGVNTGELFF.

At least ten counts were recorded for this clonotype. J is TRBJ1-6 and V is TRBV6-2 or TRBV6-3, with D tentatively TRBD1 (6 bases). Germline-derived CDR1 and CDR2 are MNHEY and SVGEGT. The CDR3 covers 16 residues. V was pared by 3 bases and J by 3 bases, with 12 bases between. CDR3 bases: TGTGCCAGCAGTTATCGACAGGCCAGCTATAATTCACCCCTCCACTTT. Translating gives CASSYRQASYNSPLHF.

This clonotype has at least ten counts. The CDR3 DNA sequence: TGCGCCAGCAGCTTGGTTGGCGGCATCACCTACGAGCAGTACTTC. This translates into CASSLVGGITYEQYF. The rearrangement uses TRBV5-1 and TRBJ2-7; D is unclear. The CDR3 length is 15 residues. V dropped 0 bases and J dropped 2 bases, with 12 bases sitting between them. The germline CDR1 and CDR2 sequences are SGHRS and YFSETQ. The whole variable domain, filled in from reference TRBV5-1 and TRBJ2-7, reads KAGVTQTPRYLIKTRGQQVTLSCSPISGHRSVSWYQQTPGQGLQFLFEYFSETQRNKGNFPGRFSGRQFSNSRSEMNVSTLELGDSALYLCASSLVGGITYEQYFGPGTRLTVT.

About this clonotype: A much larger clone differs by one base, so this may be a read error. The V gene is TRBV6-2 or TRBV6-3, the J gene TRBJ1-5; D remains ambiguous. The CDR3 is made up of 13 amino acids. V dropped 6 bases and J dropped 6 bases, with 12 bases sitting between them. From germline, CDR1 is MNHEY and CDR2 SVGEGT. This CDR3 is CASSFSFTQPQHF. For the CDR3, the DNA is TGTGCCAGCAGCTTCAGTTTCACTCAGCCCCAGCATTTT.

This rearrangement joins TRBV27 to TRBJ1-1; 7 positions agree with TRBD1. Germline V gene data show CDR1 as MNHEY and CDR2 as SMNVEV (reference sequence). V was pared by 8 bases and J by 1 base, with 7 bases of the junction left unmatched. There are 14 residues in the CDR3. The CDR3 sequence: CASRPGTANTEAFF. In DNA, the CDR3 is TGTGCCAGCCGGCCCGGGACAGCGAACACTGAAGCTTTCTTT.

The chain has TRBV5-1 and TRBJ1-5, with D hard to call. CDR1 SGHRS and CDR2 YFSETQ come from the germline V gene. Trimming cost V 5 bases and J 0 bases, with 9 bases left between them. This CDR3 has 14 residues. The CDR3, as DNA: TGCGCCAGCAGTCTGGATTCTAGCAATCAGCCCCAGCATTTT. Protein product: CASSLDSSNQPQHF.